Below, 22 T cell receptor beta chains from the same sample are listed, as sequenced in a study of blood T cell repertoires in COVID-19. Clones were sequenced by immunoSEQ multiplex PCR, and TCRdb holds only the in-frame ones, with some missing. The profile shows about 290,000 clones, 89% of them singletons. Sequencing input: peripheral blood. The origin of the receptors is a woman aged 40 to 50 who had recovered from COVID-19.

The rearrangement uses TRBV19 and TRBJ2-2, with TRBD2 matching 8 bases. The junction had 9 bases not matched to a gene; V was cut back by 6 bases and J by 6 bases. This CDR3 is 15 amino acids long. Germline V gene sequence: CDR1 LNHDA, CDR2 SQIVND (reference sequence). CDR3 residues: CASSVDGRDSGELFF. In DNA form, the CDR3 reads TGTGCCAGTAGCGTGGACGGGAGGGATTCCGGGGAGCTGTTTTTT.

This clone was seen a few times. The chain carries TRBV12-5 and TRBJ1-5; D gene unclear. Trimming pared 7 bases from V and 7 bases from J, leaving 11 bases between. The germline V gene encodes CDR1 LGHNT and CDR2 FRNRAP. This CDR3 is built from 12 residues. The CDR3 reads CASAGEYQPQHF. The CDR3 DNA reads TGTGCTAGTGCCGGAGAATACCAGCCCCAGCATTTT.

The sample holds a few counts of this clone. The chain couples TRBV7-9 to TRBJ2-7; 7 bases line up with TRBD2. The CDR3 is 13 amino acids. V was clipped by 3 bases and J by 2 bases; unmatched bases: 1. In germline, CDR1 is SEHNR, CDR2 FQNEAQ (reference sequence). In nucleotides, the CDR3 is TGTGCCAGCAGCTTCGGGACTACCTACGAGCAGTACTTC. Translated, it gives CASSFGTTYEQYF.

This clone was seen only once. A junction boundary mismatches the germline segment, possibly from a read error. The chain has TRBV18 and TRBJ1-2; 7 bases align to TRBD1. The CDR3 consists of 14 residues. CDR1 and CDR2 (germline): KGHSH, LQKENI. The CDR3 reads CASSPPGQRLGYTF. In nucleotides, the CDR3 is TGTGCCAGCTCCCCACCGGGACAGAGACTCGGCTACACCTTC. Combining the CDR3 with reference TRBV18 and TRBJ1-2 gives the whole variable domain NAGVMQNPRHLVRRRGQEARLRCSPMKGHSHVYWYRQLPEEGLKFMVYLQKENIIDESGMPKERFSAEFPKEGPSILRIQQVVRGDSAAYFCASSPPGQRLGYTFGSGTRLTVV.

The chain links TRBV4-1 to TRBJ1-5, with D hard to call. Germline CDR1 MGHRA, CDR2 YSYEKL. Trimming pared 2 bases from V and 0 bases from J, leaving 8 bases between. The CDR3 runs 15 residues. DNA of the CDR3: TGCGCCAGCAGCCAAAGTCGGGTTAGCAATCAGCCCCAGCATTTT. Translating gives CASSQSRVSNQPQHF.

The CDR3 DNA is TGTGCCAGCAGCAAAGCACCGGGACAAGCTAACTATGGCTACACCTTC. Translation gives CASSKAPGQANYGYTF. The chain has TRBV21-1 and TRBJ1-2; the D call in the table, TRBD1, was not verified against the DNA. TRBV21-1 is labeled a pseudogene. This CDR3 has 16 amino acids.

The chain joins TRBV6-2 or TRBV6-3 to TRBJ2-1; TRBD2 matches at 12 bases. Germline V lookup: CDR1 MNHEY, CDR2 SVGEGT. CDR3 size: 18 residues. The V and J ends lost 5 bases and 4 bases, in that order; junction bases with no gene match: 12. CDR3 DNA: TGTGCCAGCAGTAAACGACTAGCGGGAGTGTCTGTATACAATGAGCAGTTCTTC. It specifies CASSKRLAGVSVYNEQFF.

The genes are TRBV6-5 and TRBJ1-2; TRBD1 agrees at 7 bases. Germline CDR1 MNHEY, CDR2 SVGAGI. The ends lost 5 bases at V and 5 bases at J; junction bases unmatched: 5. The CDR3 is made up of 13 amino acids. Written as DNA, the CDR3 is TGTGCCAGCAGTAGGACAGGACCTTATGGCTACACCTTC. Its translation is CASSRTGPYGYTF.

J is TRBJ2-2 and V is TRBV5-1, with D hard to call. This CDR3 comprises 14 residues. CDR1 SGHRS and CDR2 YFSETQ come from the germline V gene. V was cut by 3 bases and J by 4 bases, with 10 bases left in between. Here the CDR3 reads CASSWQDGTGELFF. CDR3 DNA: TGCGCCAGCAGCTGGCAGGATGGCACCGGGGAGCTGTTTTTT.

This chain uses TRBV12-3 or TRBV12-4 with TRBJ2-3; D gene uncertain. V was pared by 7 bases and J by 2 bases, with 10 bases between. The CDR3 length is 13 residues. The CDR3 DNA reads TGTGCCAGCACCCGCGTCCCCACAGATACGCAGTATTTT. Protein sequence: CASTRVPTDTQYF.

This clone came up a few times. J is TRBJ1-5 and V is TRBV2, with D unresolved. CDR3 length: 15 amino acids. Looked up from germline, CDR1 is SNHLY and CDR2 is FYNNEI. The V gene lost 2 bases and the J gene lost 5 bases, with 13 bases spanning the gap. The DNA for the CDR3 is TGTGCCAGCAGTGAAAGTTGGGTGGAGGATCAGCCCCAGCATTTT. Translated, it gives CASSESWVEDQPQHF.

The chain links TRBV19 to TRBJ1-2; 7 positions agree with TRBD1. V lost 4 bases to trimming and J lost 4 bases; unmatched junction nucleotides: 9. The CDR3 is 15 amino acids. CDR1 and CDR2 (germline): LNHDA, SQIVND (reference sequence). CDR3 residues: CASSTWDRGLYGYTF. The CDR3 nucleotides read TGTGCCAGTAGTACCTGGGACAGAGGTCTCTATGGCTACACCTTC.

The chain links TRBV6-1 to TRBJ1-6, with D unresolved. The CDR3 runs 14 residues. Trimming left V 3 bases short and J 5 bases short, with 8 bases between. CDR1 and CDR2 (germline): MNHNS, SASEGT. The CDR3 region has the DNA TGTGCCAGCAGTGAGGGCACTCATAATTCACCCCTCCACTTT. This encodes CASSEGTHNSPLHF.

V usage is TRBV4-1 and J usage is TRBJ2-7, with TRBD2 matching over 7 bases. J gave up 1 base and V 0 bases, and 6 bases lay outside the gene matches. The CDR3 runs 16 residues. From germline, CDR1 is MGHRA and CDR2 YSYEKL. CDR3 nucleotide sequence: TGCGCCAGCAGCCAAGAAGAGGGAGGGCCTTCCTACGAGCAGTACTTC. Protein sequence: CASSQEEGGPSYEQYF.

The V call is TRBV3-1 (or the pseudogene TRBV3-2), the J call TRBJ1-6, with 10 bases identical to TRBD1. V lost 4 bases and J lost 10; bases outside the gene matches: 7. The CDR3 runs 15 residues. The germline gives CDR1 LGHDT, CDR2 YNNKEL (reference sequence). The CDR3 DNA sequence: TGTGCCAGCAGCCGGTACGGGACAGGGGTATCACCCCTCCACTTT. Translating gives CASSRYGTGVSPLHF.

This chain uses TRBV27 with TRBJ2-1, with D possibly being TRBD2 (6 bases). In germline, CDR1 is MNHEY, CDR2 SMNVEV (reference sequence). This CDR3 has 15 amino acids. Trimming pared 3 bases from V and 3 bases from J, leaving 12 bases between. The DNA for the CDR3 is TGTGCCAGCAGTTTTATCGGGAGTGGCTACAATGAGCAGTTCTTC. Protein sequence: CASSFIGSGYNEQFF.

The V call is TRBV14, the J call TRBJ2-3; TRBD1 is a possible D gene (5 bases). This CDR3 contains 13 residues. Trimming pared 4 bases from V and 6 bases from J, leaving 11 bases between. Germline V gene sequence: CDR1 SGHDN, CDR2 FVKESK. The chain's CDR3 is CASSPQGADTQYF. CDR3 nucleotide sequence: TGTGCCAGCAGCCCTCAAGGGGCGGATACGCAGTATTTT.

The rearrangement uses TRBV7-9 and TRBJ2-1; weak D call: TRBD2 (6 bases). The CDR3 length is 15 residues. Germline values: CDR1 SEHNR, CDR2 FQNEAQ (reference sequence). Trimming removed 5 bases from V and 1 base from J, with 12 bases in between. The CDR3 spells CASSPRLESYNEQFF. The CDR3, as DNA: TGTGCCAGCAGCCCCCGACTAGAGTCCTACAATGAGCAGTTCTTC.

This clone was counted once. The V call is TRBV9, the J call TRBJ2-2, with D unresolved. V dropped 3 bases and J dropped 0 bases, with 12 bases sitting between them. The CDR3 has 16 amino acids. The V gene's germline CDR1 is SGDLS and CDR2 YYNGEE. The CDR3 sequence is CASSAQYAANTGELFF. CDR3 bases: TGTGCCAGCAGCGCGCAGTACGCGGCGAACACCGGGGAGCTGTTTTTT.

This sequence joins TRBV20-1 and TRBJ2-5; D is undetermined. This CDR3 contains 11 residues. Trimming left V 0 bases short and J 5 bases short, with 4 bases between. Germline assignment: CDR1 DFQATT and CDR2 SNEGSKA (reference sequence). The CDR3 sequence is CSAREQETQYF. The CDR3 DNA follows: TGCAGTGCTAGAGAACAGGAGACCCAGTACTTC.

The chain employs TRBV12-3 or TRBV12-4 and TRBJ1-5; D gene uncertain. The CDR3 loop spans 13 amino acids. Between the trimmed V and J ends, which lost 4 bases and 0 bases, there was a span of 4 bases. The CDR3 nucleotides are TGTGCCAGCAGTTGGGCTAGCAATCAGCCCCAGCATTTT. It encodes CASSWASNQPQHF.

CDR3 sequence reads: CASSASSGRRDGAFF. Here the CDR3 DNA reads TGTGCCAGCAGCGCGTCATCGGGAAGAAGAGATGGAGCTTTCTTT. The chain links TRBV7-3 to TRBJ1-1; D remains ambiguous. This CDR3 contains 15 residues. V gave up 5 bases and J gave up 10 bases, with 23 bases separating them. Germline CDR1 SGHTA, CDR2 FQGTGA.